This T cell receptor (beta chain) was observed in a study of read filtering for tumor transcriptome and immune sequencing. The library was built from roughly 400 ng RNA with molecular barcoded adaptors for alpha/delta and beta/gamma chains. MiXCR, applied by TCRdb to the reads, yields one record per CDR3 protein. The table has about 39,000 distinct CDR3 sequences, about 13% seen once. This clonotype was picked up many times. V lost 2 bases to trimming and J lost 3 bases; unmatched junction nucleotides: 4. Germline CDR1 and CDR2: LNHNV and YYDKDF (reference sequence). CDR3 size: 15 residues. The specimen was a population of CD138-negative cells sorted from bone marrow. This chain joins TRBV15 and TRBJ1-1, with 9 bases that match TRBD1. This clonotype was sampled from a donor aged 40 or older with multiple myeloma. This CDR3 reads CATSRRQGVDTEAFF. CDR3 nucleotides: TGTGCCACCAGCAGAAGACAGGGGGTGGACACTGAAGCTTTCTTT.